This T cell receptor (beta chain) is from a study of patients and donors after allogeneic stem cell transplantation. The CDR3 spans 17 residues. The V end was cut by 1 base, the J end by 5 bases, with 19 bases between. Germline V lookup: CDR1 LGHNA, CDR2 YNFKEQ. From the RT-PCR reads, TCRdb called clonotypes with MiXCR, one entry per CDR3 protein. Among 410,000 or so distinct CDR3 sequences listed, 15% to 20% were seen once. The genes are TRBV4-2 and TRBJ2-3, with D tentatively TRBD1 (6 bases). The source of this sequence is a human donor who was either an allogeneic HSCT recipient or a stem cell or donor lymphocyte infusion donor (not recorded which). It is not recorded whose cells these are; they may come from a transplant donor. Input material: blood, either unsorted or a sorted T cell fraction (not recorded which). This CDR3 reads CASSQALPGHSGDTQYF. The CDR3 DNA reads as TGTGCCAGCAGCCAAGCCCTGCCGGGACATTCGGGAGATACGCAGTATTTT.